The clone carrying this TCR beta chain was seen once. The entry originates in a study of blood T cell repertoires in COVID-19. Germline-derived CDR1 and CDR2 are SGHTA and FQGNSA. The CDR3 is made up of 14 amino acids. Trimming took 1 base from V and 8 from J; bases not matched to a gene: 7. Assay: immunoSEQ multiplex PCR; the TCRdb copy retains only in-frame clones and omits some. The table shows 200,000 to 250,000 clones, with about 88% occurring only once. Sequenced: peripheral blood. The source of this sequence is a man aged 65 to 85 with acute or convalescent COVID-19. This chain links TRBV7-2 with TRBJ1-2, with 7 bases fitting TRBD1. The CDR3 sequence: CASSLGRGGAGYTF. CDR3 coding DNA: TGTGCCAGCAGCTTAGGGAGAGGGGGCGCAGGCTACACCTTC.